This T cell receptor (beta chain) was observed in a study of cytomegalovirus exposure and HLA in healthy donors. The germline V gene encodes CDR1 SGHNT and CDR2 YYREEE (reference sequence). V was cut by 1 base and J by 3 bases, with 14 bases left in between. This CDR3 is built from 15 residues. Whole-study results and caveats: Confirmation in vitro established that a few CMV-associated chains were specific for CMV antigens.

Clones were sequenced by immunoSEQ multiplex PCR, and TCRdb holds only the in-frame ones, with some missing. Of some 73,000 clones in the sample, around 90% were seen once. A note on this clone: Its antigen is undetermined.

Sequenced material: PBMCs. The receptor's source is a woman under 30 in good health and CMV-seropositive. J is TRBJ2-7 and V is TRBV5-4, with a tentative D call TRBD2 (5 bases). CDR3 in amino acids: CASSLSAGRSYEQYF. CDR3 coding DNA: TGTGCCAGCAGCTTGAGTGCGGGTCGGAGCTACGAGCAGTACTTC. Filled out from reference TRBV5-4 and TRBJ2-7, the complete variable domain reads ETGVTQSPTHLIKTRGQQVTLRCSSQSGHNTVSWYQQALGQGPQFIFQYYREEENGRGNFPPRFSGLQFPNYSSELNVNALELDDSALYLCASSLSAGRSYEQYFGPGTRLTVT.